Described below is a single T cell receptor (beta chain) sequence and its context. Antigen specificity is unknown. The data are from a study of T cells in localized non-small cell lung cancer. This CDR3 region has 13 residues. Germline CDR1 reads SGHDN; CDR2 reads FVKESK. V lost 4 bases, J lost 7 bases, and 14 bases lay in between. Study conclusions and caveats: Only one tumor region was sequenced, so heterogeneity remains possible.

Profiling relied on immunoSEQ multiplex PCR, and the TCRdb table lists in-frame clones only, not all of them. Seen here are about 2,500 clones, roughly two fifths observed once, and the top ten hold more than 10%. The material sequenced was lung tumor tissue, taken before any cancer treatment. The TCR originated in a male donor older than 55 with stage I squamous cell lung carcinoma. The gene calls are TRBV14 and TRBJ2-7; D may correspond to TRBD1 or TRBD2 (5 bases each). The chain's CDR3 is CASSRTGPLEQYF. The DNA for the CDR3 is TGTGCCAGCAGCCGGACGGGGCCCTTAGAGCAGTACTTC.